The clone carrying this T cell receptor beta chain was detected once. Antigen: not known. Unique molecular identifiers were present on cDNA, and template switching added a universal primer site. TCRdb reprocessed the 5' RACE reads via MiXCR and lists one record per CDR3 protein. The table has around 250,000 distinct CDR3 sequences, roughly 8% seen once. The sample originates from a study of identical twins. Study-level results: Alpha sequences out of frame and shared by twins had excess low generation probability. Whereas memory repertoires showed no such difference, abundant cord blood beta clonotypes carried fewer insertions. Donors were not followed over many years; analysis was cross-sectional.

CDR3 size: 17 residues. This sample also belongs to another study, concerning yellow fever vaccine responses in identical twins.

The clonotype was recovered from a woman between 18 and 30 years old in good health. The chain has TRBV21-1 and TRBJ2-7. TRBV21-1 counts as a pseudogene. Sequenced: CD8+ T cells sorted from blood. CDR3 amino acids: CASSNFEGFGVHYEKYF. The CDR3 nucleotides read TGTGCCAGCAGCAATTTCGAAGGGTTTGGCGTTCACTACGAGAAGTACTTC.